This T cell receptor (beta chain) originates from a study of blood T cell repertoires in COVID-19. Between the trimmed V and J ends, which lost 4 bases and 4 bases, there was a span of 9 bases. The CDR3 runs to 14 residues. Germline lookup yields CDR1 SGHNT and CDR2 YYREEE (reference sequence). TCRdb's copy holds only in-frame clones and misses some; the assay was immunoSEQ multiplex PCR. The sample contains some 270,000 clones, approximately 85% of which appear only once. Sequencing was performed on peripheral blood. V gene TRBV5-4 combines with J gene TRBJ1-6; D remains unclear. The sequence derives from a human donor with COVID-19, enrolled during active disease. The donor label of this sample is uncertain. CDR3 nucleotides: TGTGCCAGCAGCCAAGACACATATAATTCACCCCTCCACTTT. It yields the protein CASSQDTYNSPLHF.